This TCR beta chain was retrieved from a study of T cells in Graves' hyperthyroidism and ophthalmopathy. Study findings and constraints: The majority of expanded thyroid clonotypes above 0.001 also appeared in blood. Ophthalmopathy was model-predicted a median around seven months pre-onset.

Amplified TCR beta CDR3 regions derived from RNA transcripts. HTBI primers were used for first-round RT-PCR of the TCR CDR3. TCRdb passed the multiplex PCR reads through MiXCR, listing each CDR3 protein once. The sample includes some 530,000 distinct CDR3 sequences, around a fifth of them seen just once. In the case of this clonotype: Its antigen is unknown.

Each diagnosis was grounded in clinical symptoms, serum thyroxine and TRAb, thyroid ultrasound, and orbital computed tomography. CDR1 is SQVTM, CDR2 ANQGSEA, per germline. The length of the CDR3 is 18 residues. V gave up 4 bases and J gave up 4 bases; unmatched junction bases: 15. This clonotype was sampled from a woman in her sixties or seventies with Graves' ophthalmopathy. This sequence joins TRBV29-1 and TRBJ2-3; TRBD2 matches at 12 bases. Sequences were obtained from blood. DNA of the CDR3: TGCAGCGTTGGGAAGAGGAGACTAGCGGGAGTCAAGCCAGATACGCAGTATTTT. Residues: CSVGKRRLAGVKPDTQYF.